This T cell receptor (beta chain) appears in the sequencing data of a study of blood T cell repertoires in COVID-19. Original handling: Amplification with reference gene primers provided the estimates of nucleated cell counts. TCRdb's copy holds only in-frame clones and misses some; the assay was immunoSEQ multiplex PCR. That table is the source of V, J and clone size, and D and trimming were worked out from the DNA. The sample contains about 370,000 clones, about 90% of which appear only once. This CDR3 has 16 residues. Trimming stripped 3 bases from V and 3 bases from J, with 15 bases between. CDR1 is LNHNV and CDR2 is YYDKDF in the germline V gene (reference sequence).

This TCR was sampled from a woman in her twenties or thirties with COVID-19, enrolled during active disease. Sequenced material: peripheral blood. The V and J genes are TRBV15 and TRBJ2-1, with D tentatively TRBD2 (6 bases). CDR3 in amino acids: CATSRVSGTIYNEQFF. For the CDR3, the DNA is TGTGCCACCAGCAGGGTTAGCGGAACGATCTACAATGAGCAGTTCTTC.